This TCR beta chain emerged from a study of blood T cell repertoires in COVID-19. Study-wide context: T cells, B-cell-depleted T cells, or PBMCs supplied cDNA or gDNA.

Germline V gene sequence: CDR1 MDHEN, CDR2 SYDVKM. Trimming took 3 bases from V and 2 from J, leaving 13 bases between them. The CDR3 consists of 16 residues. Everyone who took part was roughly 18 to 89 years old, and they came from roughly 25 US areas. Cohort placement rested on clinical history that participants reported themselves. In the authors' workflow: The authors estimated nucleated cell counts from reference gene primer amplification. Libraries were prepared by immunoSEQ multiplex PCR; TCRdb keeps only in-frame clonotypes and omits some of them. V, J and clone size are taken as reported in that table, and D and trimming were inferred from the DNA itself. The sample includes about 340,000 clones, more than 85% seen only once; the top ten take about a fifth.

Sequenced sample: PBMCs or T cells enriched from blood (not recorded which). This clonotype was sampled from a woman aged 25 to 39 who had recovered from COVID-19. The chain joins TRBV28 to TRBJ1-4, with D unclear. Here the CDR3 reads CASSLGGRGTNEKLFF. The CDR3 DNA sequence: TGTGCCAGCAGTTTGGGAGGGCGAGGGACTAATGAAAAACTGTTTTTT.